This T cell receptor (beta chain) is drawn from a study of cytomegalovirus exposure and HLA in healthy donors. Concerning this clone itself: Antigen specificity is unknown.

Among the 100 to 150 subjects of the validation cohort, separate from the roughly 650-subject first cohort, were the donors. Germline V lookup: CDR1 GTSNPN, CDR2 SVGIG (reference sequence). The CDR3 is 14 residues long. The V segment lost 2 bases and the J segment 7 bases; nucleotides outside the gene matches: 7. General study points: Most TCR sequences were uncommon, yet certain public TCRs appeared in many donors. The study flagged about 160 TCR beta chains as cytomegalovirus-associated.

Assay: immunoSEQ multiplex PCR; the TCRdb copy retains only in-frame clones and omits some. The sample includes under 300,000 clones, roughly 89% of them seen just once. The sample was PBMCs. This receptor was obtained from a woman in her late teens or twenties in good health and CMV-seronegative. The chain combines TRBV30 with TRBJ2-7; 11 bases agree with TRBD1. This CDR3 reads CAWSLGTGGDEQYF. The CDR3 DNA reads as TGTGCCTGGAGTCTCGGGACAGGGGGAGATGAGCAGTACTTC.